The clone carrying this T cell receptor (beta chain) was seen just once. This sample was included in a study of technical replicates of blood from several donors. Repertoires were generated with immunoSEQ multiplex PCR, while TCRdb's copy carries only in-frame clones and drops some. The table shows over 65,000 clones, with roughly 98% occurring only once. The specimen was T cells isolated from PBMCs. The clonotype originates from a human donor in good health.

CDR3 DNA: TGTGCCAGCAGTTACGCGTCAGGACAGGGATATGGCTACACCTTC. Translated, it gives CASSYASGQGYGYTF. V usage is TRBV6-5 and J usage is TRBJ1-2; 8 bases match TRBD1. With 2 bases clipped from V and 5 bases from J, the junction kept 7 bases outside the gene matches. This CDR3 contains 15 residues. Germline values: CDR1 MNHEY, CDR2 SVGAGI.